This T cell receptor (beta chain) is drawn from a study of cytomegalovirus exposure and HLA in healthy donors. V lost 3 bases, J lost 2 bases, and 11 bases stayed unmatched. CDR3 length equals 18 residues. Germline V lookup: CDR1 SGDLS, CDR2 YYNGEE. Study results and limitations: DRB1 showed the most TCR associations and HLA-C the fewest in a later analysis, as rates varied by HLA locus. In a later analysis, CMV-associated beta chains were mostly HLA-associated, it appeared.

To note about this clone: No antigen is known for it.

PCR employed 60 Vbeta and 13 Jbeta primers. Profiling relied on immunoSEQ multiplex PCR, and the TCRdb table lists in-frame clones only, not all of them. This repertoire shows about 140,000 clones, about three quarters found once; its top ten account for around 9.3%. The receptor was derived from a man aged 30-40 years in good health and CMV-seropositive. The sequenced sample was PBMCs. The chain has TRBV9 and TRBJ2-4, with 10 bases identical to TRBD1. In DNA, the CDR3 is TGTGCCAGCAGCGCGTCCGGGACAGGGGCCAGAACCAAAAACATTCAGTACTTC. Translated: CASSASGTGARTKNIQYF.